This T cell receptor beta chain was identified in a study of response to subunit inactivated influenza vaccine. General study points: A suggestion made by the authors is that each seasonal influenza vaccination recruits few new T cells.

At least ten counts were recorded for this clonotype. The antigen remains unidentified. Using its own MiXCR run on the RT-PCR reads, TCRdb lists one record per CDR3 protein. The profile shows 600,000 to 700,000 distinct CDR3 sequences, 14% of them singletons. The V gene end was trimmed by 4 bases and the J gene end by 5 bases; junction bases not matched to a gene: 7. The length of the CDR3 is 15 residues. The rearrangement joins TRBV12-3 or TRBV12-4 to TRBJ2-7, with TRBD2 matching over 11 bases. The source is a man aged 50-60 years who received an inactivated influenza vaccine. This specimen consisted of PBMCs from blood, obtained less than 15 days before vaccination. The CDR3 DNA reads as TGTGCCAGCAGTTCACCGGGACTAGCGGAAAACGAGCAGTACTTC. Amino acids: CASSSPGLAENEQYF.